This paragraph reports one TCR beta chain. Treatment given: randomized to nivolumab then ipilimumab (arm A) or the reverse (arm B). From thawed PBMCs, live CD3+CD8+ cells negative for CD19 and CD56 were sorted. This sample stems from a study of sequential checkpoint blockade in melanoma. Study information: First-line arms were nivolumab then ipilimumab, or the reverse, randomized 1:1. After both sequences, patients received maintenance nivolumab.

TCRdb's table, derived via immunoSEQ multiplex PCR, lists solely in-frame clones and lacks some. The profile shows 30,000 to 40,000 clones, 86% of them singletons. The CDR3 covers 16 residues. V lost 1 base to trimming and J lost 8 bases, with 19 bases between them. Looked up from germline, CDR1 is MGHRA and CDR2 is YSYEKL. The J gene is TRBJ2-3, the V gene TRBV4-1; perhaps TRBD2 as D (5 bases). The receptor comes from a human donor with melanoma. The sequencing here drew on CD8+ T cells sorted from blood (inferred from file names), taken from a patient given nivolumab and ipilimumab in sequence. The CDR3 here is CASSQVFTPLRGTQYF. CDR3 DNA sequence: TGCGCCAGCAGCCAAGTTTTCACCCCCCTTCGGGGTACGCAGTATTTT.